This TCR beta chain is from a study of shared clonotypes between healthy human individuals. This CDR3 comprises 16 residues. The ends lost 3 bases at V and 7 bases at J; junction bases unmatched: 11. The germline V gene encodes CDR1 MNHEY and CDR2 SMNVEV (reference sequence). Produced via immunoSEQ multiplex PCR; TCRdb's table is partial and in-frame only. The profile shows a few million clones, around 93% of them singletons. The naive CD8 population came from CD45RO-negative cells selected for CCR7, without terminally differentiated effector memory CD45RA+ cells. Each of the donors was a healthy adult who was HIV-negative and had not had a recent acute infection or vaccination.

The genes are TRBV27 and TRBJ2-3; 9 nucleotides align to TRBD2. The sequence came from a man between 18 and 29 years old in good health. Some clones in this sample may be carry-over from other donors' samples. Material for sequencing was naive CD8+ T cells from PBMCs. The DNA of the CDR3 is TGTGCCAGCAGTTTCCATAGCGGGAGACAGCGGCATACGCAGTATTTT. Translating it yields CASSFHSGRQRHTQYF.